These 22 T cell receptor beta chains share one sample of origin, sequenced in a study of shared clonotypes between healthy human individuals. Some clones are missing from TCRdb's copy, which holds only in-frame ones; the method was immunoSEQ multiplex PCR. The repertoire consists of roughly 1,000,000 clones, with about 80% occurring once and the leading ten covering 0.4% to 0.55%. The sequencing sample was made of memory CD4+ T cells from PBMCs. Subset noted: CD45RA-negative fraction. The receptors come from a man between 18 and 29 years old in good health. Some clones in this sample may be carry-over from other donors' samples.

This chain joins TRBV6-1 and TRBJ2-5; no firm D call. The CDR3 covers 14 residues. Germline loops: CDR1 MNHNS, CDR2 SASEGT. V lost 1 base and J lost 2, with 8 bases in between. The CDR3 spells CASSEGPQQETQYF. As DNA, the CDR3 is TGTGCCAGCAGTGAAGGTCCTCAGCAAGAGACCCAGTACTTC.

This clone was detected a few times. The chain combines TRBV20-1 with TRBJ1-1, with a tentative D call TRBD1 (5 bases). Germline CDR1 DFQATT, CDR2 SNEGSKA (reference sequence). The CDR3 is 11 amino acids. V was clipped by 4 bases and J by 10 bases, with 13 bases between them. CDR3: CSATPTDGAFF. The DNA of the CDR3 is TGCAGTGCTACCCCGACAGATGGAGCTTTCTTT.

This clone has more than one count but fewer than ten. This chain joins TRBV19 and TRBJ2-2; D perhaps matches TRBD1 (6 bases). CDR3 length: 12 amino acids. The V end lost 7 bases, the J end lost 6 bases, and 9 bases lay between the germline ends. Germline V gene sequence: CDR1 LNHDA, CDR2 SQIVND (reference sequence). The CDR3: CASNGGSGELFF. In nucleotides, the CDR3 is TGTGCCAGTAATGGGGGCTCCGGGGAGCTGTTTTTT.

V and J are TRBV6-6 and TRBJ2-3; no clear D gene. The CDR3 extends over 15 amino acids. V lost 2 bases and J lost 2, with 11 bases in between. The germline V gene encodes CDR1 MNHNY and CDR2 SVGAGI (reference sequence). For the CDR3, the DNA is TGTGCCAGCAGTTACATTCCCACTGTCACAGATACGCAGTATTTT. Amino acid sequence: CASSYIPTVTDTQYF.

The count of this clone is one. The chain is built from TRBV7-9 and TRBJ1-3; TRBD1 matches 7 bases. V shed 5 bases, J shed 4 bases, and the junction held 11 bases outside the gene matches. Germline CDR1 reads SEHNR; CDR2 reads FQNEAQ (reference sequence). This CDR3 has 16 amino acids. The CDR3 region is CASSPHLGQVGNTIYF. The CDR3 region has the DNA TGTGCCAGCAGCCCCCACCTAGGACAGGTCGGAAACACCATATATTTT.

This clone has a handful of counts. The chain employs TRBV2 and TRBJ2-1; TRBD1 might be the D (6 bases). Between the trimmed V and J ends, which lost 1 base and 3 bases, there was a span of 13 bases. This CDR3 is built from 16 residues. Germline V gene data show CDR1 as SNHLY and CDR2 as FYNNEI. The CDR3 sequence: CASSEGRTVGYNEQFF. CDR3 in DNA: TGTGCCAGCAGTGAAGGTCGGACAGTGGGCTACAATGAGCAGTTCTTC. Complete variable domain (other parts from reference TRBV2 and TRBJ2-1): EPEVTQTPSHQVTQMGQEVILRCVPISNHLYFYWYRQILGQKVEFLVSFYNNEISEKSEIFDDQFSVERPDGSNFTLKIRSTKLEDSAMYFCASSEGRTVGYNEQFFGPGTRLTVL.

The chain couples TRBV5-1 to TRBJ2-5; 9 bases are a match to TRBD1. The CDR3 runs 15 residues. V gave up 3 bases and J gave up 5 bases; unmatched junction bases: 8. Germline V gives CDR1 SGHRS, CDR2 YFSETQ. The CDR3 sequence: CASSWTGARGETQYF. Written as DNA, the CDR3 is TGCGCCAGCAGCTGGACAGGGGCTAGGGGGGAGACCCAGTACTTC.

CDR3 amino acids: CASSLRQEGEQYF. The CDR3 nucleotides read TGTGCCAGCAGCTTAAGGCAGGAAGGGGAGCAGTACTTC. The chain couples TRBV7-2 to TRBJ2-7; D uncertain. The CDR3 is 13 amino acids. V was cut by 2 bases and J by 7 bases, with 12 bases left in between. CDR1 and CDR2 from the germline V gene are SGHTA and FQGNSA. Using reference TRBV7-2 and TRBJ2-7 for the parts outside the CDR3, the full variable domain is GAGVSQSPSNKVTEKGKDVELRCDPISGHTALYWYRQSLGQGLEFLIYFQGNSAPDKSGLPSDRFSAERTGGSVSTLTIQRTQQEDSAVYLCASSLRQEGEQYFGPGTRLTVT.

The count of this clone is one. The CDR3 loop is CSTGLVPTLFSSYNEQFF. The CDR3 nucleotides are TGCAGCACTGGACTAGTCCCTACACTTTTCAGCTCCTACAATGAGCAGTTCTTC. This chain joins TRBV29-1 and TRBJ2-1; the match to TRBD2 covers 7 bases. After removal of 8 bases from V and 0 bases from J, the junction contained 19 bases not matched to a gene. The CDR3 contains 18 residues. From germline, CDR1 is SQVTM and CDR2 ANQGSEA.

This clone appeared a few times. This chain links TRBV2 with TRBJ2-1, with unresolved D. The CDR3 covers 12 residues. Trimming took 7 bases from V and 7 from J, leaving 11 bases between them. Germline CDR1 reads SNHLY; CDR2 reads FYNNEI. CDR3 sequence: CASKDAANEQFF. The CDR3 nucleotides read TGTGCCAGCAAAGACGCAGCGAATGAGCAGTTCTTC.

This clone was counted ten times or more. For the CDR3, the DNA is TGTGCCAGCCTCGGGCGCTCTAGCACAGATACGCAGTATTTT. This translates into CASLGRSSTDTQYF. The J gene is TRBJ2-3, the V gene TRBV27; D call uncertain. Germline V lookup: CDR1 MNHEY, CDR2 SMNVEV (reference sequence). The CDR3 covers 14 residues. V was clipped by 8 bases and J by 0 bases, with 12 bases between them.

This clone was seen only a few times. CDR3 sequence (DNA): TGTGCCAGCGCGGGACAGGGGGCTGAAAAACTGTTTTTT. This codes for CASAGQGAEKLFF. The V and J genes are TRBV28 and TRBJ1-4; 12 bases match TRBD1. Germline loops: CDR1 MDHEN, CDR2 SYDVKM. The CDR3 is made up of 13 amino acids. Trimming removed 8 bases from V and 7 bases from J; junction bases left unmatched: 2.

J is TRBJ1-2 and V is TRBV21-1; the D call of TRBD1 is as the table states it, not checked on the DNA. TRBV21-1 is described as a pseudogene. The CDR3 contains 15 residues. In DNA, the CDR3 is TGTGCCAGCAGCACTCGGACAGGGGCGGCCTATGGCTACACCTTC. As protein: CASSTRTGAAYGYTF.

This rearrangement joins TRBV7-3 to TRBJ1-1, with 8 bases aligning to TRBD1. CDR1 SGHTA and CDR2 FQGTGA come from the germline V gene. Germline trimming cut 5 bases from V and 0 bases from J; bases unmatched to any gene: 11. The CDR3 sequence is 17 residues long. The CDR3, as DNA: TGTGCCAGCAGCCCCATCGGGACAGGAGCTATGAACACTGAAGCTTTCTTT. It translates to CASSPIGTGAMNTEAFF.

This chain joins TRBV14 and TRBJ2-2, with a weak D call TRBD1 (5 bases). CDR3 length equals 16 residues. The ends were cut back, 1 base at V and 5 bases at J, with 14 bases in the middle. The germline CDR1 and CDR2 sequences are SGHDN and FVKESK. Here the CDR3 reads CASSQVGRVGTGELFF. CDR3 coding DNA: TGTGCCAGCAGCCAAGTTGGCAGGGTCGGTACCGGGGAGCTGTTTTTT.

The gene calls are TRBV11-2 and TRBJ2-1, with 7 bases matching TRBD2. V shed 1 base and J 6 bases; nucleotides not matched to a gene: 6. The germline V gene encodes CDR1 SGHAT and CDR2 FQNNGV. The CDR3 covers 15 residues. CDR3 loop: CASSLVSLAANEQFF. CDR3 sequence (DNA): TGTGCCAGCAGCTTAGTGAGCCTAGCGGCCAATGAGCAGTTCTTC.

V and J are TRBV7-2 and TRBJ2-3; D not certain. Germline V gene sequence: CDR1 SGHTA, CDR2 FQGNSA. V was pared by 0 bases and J by 3 bases, with 4 bases between. There are 13 residues in the CDR3. The CDR3 nucleotides are TGTGCCAGCAGCTTAGCTAGAACAGATACGCAGTATTTT. Residues: CASSLARTDTQYF.

The J gene is TRBJ1-1, the V gene TRBV1. TRBV1 is a recognized pseudogene. This CDR3 contains 15 residues. CDR3 residues: CTSSPTYTGNTEAFF. In DNA, the CDR3 is TGCACCAGCAGCCCAACCTATACCGGGAACACTGAAGCTTTCTTT.

This clone was observed a single time. V and J are TRBV4-1 and TRBJ2-1; D may be TRBD2 (6 bases). The CDR3 loop spans 15 amino acids. Germline values: CDR1 MGHRA, CDR2 YSYEKL. V was cut by 3 bases and J by 9 bases, with 18 bases left in between. The CDR3: CASSQREFGRSEQFF. The CDR3 DNA reads as TGCGCCAGCAGCCAGAGGGAGTTCGGGAGAAGTGAGCAGTTCTTC.

The chain uses TRBV5-1 and TRBJ2-7; 7 bases align to TRBD1. The germline V gene encodes CDR1 SGHRS and CDR2 YFSETQ. V trimming: 7 bases; J trimming: 6 bases; junction bases outside the gene matches: 13. The CDR3 has 14 residues. The CDR3 DNA sequence: TGCGCCAGCGCTAGAGGGACAGTTGATAGCGAGCAGTACTTC. Protein product: CASARGTVDSEQYF.

The rearrangement uses TRBV6-1 and TRBJ2-1; the D is unclear. The germline gives CDR1 MNHNS, CDR2 SASEGT. CDR3 length: 13 amino acids. V gave up 0 bases and J gave up 9 bases, with 9 bases separating them. CDR3: CASSEAFAAEQFF. CDR3 nucleotide sequence: TGTGCCAGCAGTGAAGCGTTCGCGGCTGAGCAGTTCTTC.

The chain recombines TRBV28 with TRBJ1-4; D gene uncertain. The V end lost 7 bases, the J end lost 5 bases, and 11 bases lay between the germline ends. CDR1 and CDR2 (germline): MDHEN, SYDVKM. CDR3 length: 13 amino acids. The CDR3 spells CASTVGRNEKLFF. CDR3 sequence (DNA): TGTGCCAGCACCGTAGGTCGCAATGAAAAACTGTTTTTT.